The clone carrying this TCR beta chain was detected only once. The assay was immunoSEQ multiplex PCR, and TCRdb's table has in-frame clones only and misses some. The table includes about 2 million clones, 95% detected once. There were no recent acute infections or vaccinations among the donors, who were healthy HIV-negative adults. A CD45RA+ naive subset and a CD45RA-negative memory subset were split from CD4+ cells. This sample is part of a study of shared clonotypes between healthy human individuals. The CDR3 extends over 16 amino acids. V lost 3 bases, J lost 1 base, and 5 bases stayed unmatched. Germline CDR1 LNHDA, CDR2 SQIVND (reference sequence).

Sequencing was performed on naive CD4+ T cells sorted from blood. The subset denotes: CD45RA+ positively selected. The receptor was derived from a young man in good health. The rearrangement links TRBV19 to TRBJ2-4; TRBD2 agrees at 8 bases. The CDR3 DNA reads as TGTGCCAGTAGTATTCCGCGGGGGGCGGCCAAAAACATTCAGTACTTC. This translates into CASSIPRGAAKNIQYF.